Each of the 27 T cell receptor beta chains below was sequenced from the same sample in a study of blood T cell repertoires in COVID-19. This table comes from immunoSEQ multiplex PCR, and its TCRdb copy is limited to in-frame clones, with some not included. The table has under 250,000 clones, about 79% seen once. The source material was PBMCs or T cells enriched from blood (not recorded which). The receptors come from an older woman who had recovered from COVID-19.

The rearrangement uses TRBV2 and TRBJ1-1, with no clear D. The CDR3 extends over 12 amino acids. CDR1 SNHLY and CDR2 FYNNEI come from the germline V gene. Trimming cost V 5 bases and J 0 bases, with 4 bases left between them. CDR3 in DNA: TGTGCCAGCAGTTATGTGAACACTGAAGCTTTCTTT. It is translated as CASSYVNTEAFF.

The chain combines TRBV19 with TRBJ1-2, with D unclear. CDR1 and CDR2 from the germline V gene are LNHDA and SQIVND (reference sequence). Trimming left V 3 bases short and J 2 bases short, with 10 bases between. The CDR3 extends over 14 amino acids. The CDR3 bases are TGTGCCAGTAGTATCCGGGATCCAAACTATGGCTACACCTTC. It is translated as CASSIRDPNYGYTF.

The genes are TRBV30 and TRBJ2-5, with D tentatively TRBD2 (6 bases). The V gene's germline CDR1 is GTSNPN and CDR2 SVGIG (reference sequence). This CDR3 has 13 residues. V lost 2 bases and J lost 4, with 11 bases in between. The CDR3 is CAWSSGVGETQYF. CDR3 nucleotides: TGTGCCTGGAGTTCGGGGGTAGGAGAGACCCAGTACTTC. The complete variable domain, with remaining parts taken from reference TRBV30 and TRBJ2-5, reads SQTIHQWPATLVQPVGSPLSLECTVEGTSNPNLYWYRQAAGRGLQLLFYSVGIGQISSEVPQNLSASRPQDRQFILSSKKLLLSDSGFYLCAWSSGVGETQYFGPGTRLLVL.

This sequence joins TRBV18 and TRBJ2-1; no clear D gene. CDR1 and CDR2 from the germline V gene are KGHSH and LQKENI. Trimming pared 3 bases from V and 0 bases from J, leaving 9 bases between. CDR3 length: 15 residues. The CDR3 DNA sequence: TGTGCCAGCTCACCGGCTACAGACTCCTACAATGAGCAGTTCTTC. It encodes CASSPATDSYNEQFF.

This clone came up a few times. J is TRBJ1-3 and V is TRBV6-5, with TRBD1 matching over 7 bases. Germline V gene data show CDR1 as MNHEY and CDR2 as SVGAGI. The CDR3 sequence is 16 residues long. V trimming: 2 bases; J trimming: 4 bases; junction bases outside the gene matches: 8. The CDR3 DNA is TGTGCCAGCAGTTACGGTGCAGGGGGAGACGGAAACACCATATATTTT. The encoded protein is CASSYGAGGDGNTIYF.

This clone was counted a single time. The J gene is TRBJ1-2, the V gene TRBV12-3 or TRBV12-4; 9 bases agree with TRBD1. The CDR3 contains 13 residues. The V and J ends lost 2 bases and 11 bases, in that order; junction bases with no gene match: 6. The CDR3, as DNA: TGTGCCAGCAGTTTAATAGTGACAGGGGGGTACACCTTC. Its protein is CASSLIVTGGYTF.

The chain has TRBV6-5 and TRBJ1-4, with a weak D call TRBD1 (5 bases). The V end lost 7 bases, the J end lost 4 bases, and 13 bases lay between the germline ends. CDR3 size: 14 residues. CDR1 and CDR2 from the germline V gene are MNHEY and SVGAGI. The CDR3 DNA follows: TGTGCCAGCAATCCAGACAGACTTAATGAAAAACTGTTTTTT. Its protein product is CASNPDRLNEKLFF.

The genes are TRBV18 and TRBJ2-7, with D perhaps TRBD1 (6 bases). The V gene's germline CDR1 is KGHSH and CDR2 LQKENI. CDR3 length equals 15 residues. Trimming pared 3 bases from V and 6 bases from J, leaving 18 bases between. The CDR3 coding sequence is TGTGCCAGCTCACCCGGGCTTTATCAAGGGGGCGAGCAGTACTTC. This codes for CASSPGLYQGGEQYF.

J is TRBJ1-5 and V is TRBV7-8; D remains unclear. CDR1 and CDR2 from the germline V gene are SGHVS and FQNEAQ. V was pared by 0 bases and J by 4 bases, with 10 bases between. This CDR3 is 15 amino acids long. This CDR3 reads CASSLALTKNQPQHF. For the CDR3, the DNA is TGTGCCAGCAGCTTAGCGCTGACAAAGAATCAGCCCCAGCATTTT.

In its sample, this clone was seen once. The CDR3 sequence: CASSLDSTEAFF. CDR3 nucleotides: TGTGCCAGCTCACTAGACTCCACTGAAGCTTTCTTT. V gene TRBV18 combines with J gene TRBJ1-1; D is uncertain. Germline V gene sequence: CDR1 KGHSH, CDR2 LQKENI. Trimming pared 4 bases from V and 4 bases from J, leaving 7 bases between. The CDR3 consists of 12 residues.

This clone was recorded only once. The chain employs TRBV5-1 and TRBJ1-6; 7 nucleotides match TRBD1. Trimming at V came to 0 bases and at J to 5 bases, leaving 8 bases not matched to a gene. The CDR3 has 17 residues. Germline CDR1 SGHRS, CDR2 YFSETQ. CDR3 nucleotides: TGCGCCAGCAGCTTGGGACCCGACACAGGGGATAATTCACCCCTCCACTTT. Encoded protein: CASSLGPDTGDNSPLHF.

The chain is built from TRBV29-1 and TRBJ2-1; 15 nucleotides match TRBD2. The CDR3 sequence is 13 residues long. CDR1 and CDR2 from the germline V gene are SQVTM and ANQGSEA. V was clipped by 6 bases and J by 10 bases; unmatched bases: 4. The chain's CDR3 is CSVGTSGGREQFF. In nucleotides, the CDR3 is TGCAGCGTCGGGACTAGCGGGGGGAGGGAGCAGTTCTTC.

The chain employs TRBV2 and TRBJ2-3; D not resolved. V was cut by 1 base and J by 0 bases, with 11 bases left in between. Germline loops: CDR1 SNHLY, CDR2 FYNNEI. The CDR3 consists of 16 residues. The CDR3 region has the DNA TGTGCCAGCAGTGAAGGGCAGCGAGTGAGCACAGATACGCAGTATTTT. Protein: CASSEGQRVSTDTQYF.

In the case of this clone: The sample has other DNA sequences that encode this CDR3 too. V is TRBV3-1 (or the pseudogene TRBV3-2) and J is TRBJ2-7; TRBD2 agrees at 7 bases. Trimming cost V 4 bases and J 3 bases; bases outside gene matches: 6. Per the germline V gene, CDR1 is LGHDT and CDR2 is YNNKEL (reference sequence). The CDR3 spans 14 residues. Here the CDR3 reads CASSPGLGFYEQYF. The CDR3 region has the DNA TGTGCCAGCAGCCCTGGACTAGGCTTCTACGAGCAGTACTTC.

CDR3 protein: CASSLQEGNTEAFF. CDR3 nucleotide sequence: TGTGCCAGCTCATTACAGGAGGGCAACACTGAAGCTTTCTTT. The chain has TRBV18 and TRBJ1-1, with a tentative D call TRBD1 (5 bases). Germline loops: CDR1 KGHSH, CDR2 LQKENI. V was clipped by 5 bases and J by 2 bases, with 12 bases between them. There are 14 residues in the CDR3.

J is TRBJ2-3 and V is TRBV11-3, with TRBD1 as a possible D gene (6 bases). Germline CDR1 is SGHNT and CDR2 is YENEEA. Trimming pared 5 bases from V and 0 bases from J, leaving 12 bases between. The CDR3 runs 15 residues. The CDR3 DNA reads as TGTGCCAGCAGCACAGGGACGACTAGCACAGATACGCAGTATTTT. Protein sequence: CASSTGTTSTDTQYF.

The chain has TRBV9 and TRBJ1-2, with D possibly being TRBD1 (6 bases). From germline, CDR1 is SGDLS and CDR2 YYNGEE. The CDR3 is 16 amino acids. Trimming cost V 1 base and J 1 base, with 14 bases left between them. DNA for the CDR3: TGTGCCAGCAGCGTACCTTTGCAACAGGGTAACTATGGCTACACCTTC. Translated: CASSVPLQQGNYGYTF.

The V and J genes are TRBV5-1 and TRBJ1-1; D remains unclear. This CDR3 contains 12 residues. V dropped 0 bases and J dropped 7 bases, with 7 bases sitting between them. The germline V gene has CDR1 SGHRS and CDR2 YFSETQ. The CDR3 protein is CASSLDGYEAFF. Written as DNA, the CDR3 is TGCGCCAGCAGCTTGGACGGTTATGAAGCTTTCTTT. The variable domain in full, with the rest retrieved from reference TRBV5-1 and TRBJ1-1, is KAGVTQTPRYLIKTRGQQVTLSCSPISGHRSVSWYQQTPGQGLQFLFEYFSETQRNKGNFPGRFSGRQFSNSRSEMNVSTLELGDSALYLCASSLDGYEAFFGQGTRLTVV.

This clone was observed once. The rearrangement uses TRBV2 and TRBJ2-1; TRBD1 matches 8 bases. The CDR3 sequence is 14 residues long. CDR1 SNHLY and CDR2 FYNNEI come from the germline V gene. Trimming took 7 bases from V and 5 from J; bases not matched to a gene: 7. The CDR3 reads CASKGGQGHNEQFF. CDR3 DNA sequence: TGTGCCAGCAAGGGAGGACAGGGACACAATGAGCAGTTCTTC.

The chain employs TRBV5-6 and TRBJ1-2; D is unclear. Germline CDR1 reads SGHDT; CDR2 reads YYEEEE. The CDR3 loop spans 16 amino acids. The V end was cut by 1 base, the J end by 5 bases, with 18 bases between. The CDR3 spells CASSLIGGVESYGYTF. The CDR3 nucleotides read TGTGCCAGCAGCTTGATTGGTGGAGTCGAGTCGTATGGCTACACCTTC.

V gene TRBV13 combines with J gene TRBJ1-2; weak D call: TRBD1 (6 bases). This CDR3 region has 13 residues. The germline gives CDR1 PRHDT, CDR2 FYEKMQ (reference sequence). Trimming cost V 5 bases and J 2 bases, with 9 bases left between them. CDR3 loop: CASSRQGNYGYTF. The DNA of the CDR3 is TGTGCCAGCAGCCGTCAGGGGAACTATGGCTACACCTTC.

This sequence joins TRBV3-1 (or the pseudogene TRBV3-2) and TRBJ2-7, with TRBD1 matching 8 bases. Germline CDR1 is LGHDT and CDR2 is YNNKEL (reference sequence). The CDR3 consists of 14 residues. With 2 bases clipped from V and 3 bases from J, the junction kept 3 bases outside the gene matches. The DNA of the CDR3 is TGTGCCAGCAGCCAATCCACAGGGGGCTACGAGCAGTACTTC. It yields the protein CASSQSTGGYEQYF.

The table lists this clone with a count of one. Other nucleotide sequences in the sample specify the same CDR3. The rearrangement uses TRBV9 and TRBJ2-2, with TRBD1 matching 9 bases. Per germline, CDR1 SGDLS and CDR2 YYNGEE. This CDR3 has 15 residues. Unmatched junction bases numbered 1, after V lost 0 bases and J lost 4 bases. The chain's CDR3 is CASSVETGGTGELFF. DNA of the CDR3: TGTGCCAGCAGCGTAGAGACAGGGGGCACCGGGGAGCTGTTTTTT.

V usage is TRBV9 and J usage is TRBJ2-6; D is unclear. V gave up 4 bases and J gave up 0 bases, with 14 bases separating them. The CDR3 sequence is 17 residues long. In germline, CDR1 is SGDLS, CDR2 YYNGEE. The CDR3 region has the DNA TGTGCCAGCAGCACTCATGCACAGCTCTCTGGGGCCAACGTCCTGACTTTC. Translation gives CASSTHAQLSGANVLTF.

V and J are TRBV6-2 or TRBV6-3 and TRBJ2-7; 8 nucleotides line up with TRBD1. CDR1 is MNHEY and CDR2 is SVGEGT in the germline V gene. The CDR3 has 15 residues. V trimming: 4 bases; J trimming: 5 bases; junction bases outside the gene matches: 10. CDR3 loop: CASSSYSRGLDEQYF. The CDR3 coding sequence is TGTGCCAGCAGTTCATACTCCAGGGGGCTCGACGAGCAGTACTTC.

This chain joins TRBV2 and TRBJ2-7; D gene uncertain. CDR3 length: 13 residues. Deletions cut 3 bases from V and 3 bases from J, with 9 bases between. Germline lookup yields CDR1 SNHLY and CDR2 FYNNEI. CDR3 sequence reads: CASSERSFYEQYF. CDR3 nucleotides: TGTGCCAGCAGTGAGCGGAGTTTCTACGAGCAGTACTTC.

V is TRBV7-9 and J is TRBJ1-1, with D unclear. CDR3 length: 13 amino acids. Per germline, CDR1 SEHNR and CDR2 FQNEAQ (reference sequence). The ends were cut back, 1 base at V and 1 base at J, with 4 bases in the middle. The CDR3: CASSLVGNTEAFF. CDR3 bases: TGTGCCAGCAGCTTAGTCGGGAACACTGAAGCTTTCTTT.